The T cell receptor beta chain under discussion was sequenced for a study of shared clonotypes between healthy human individuals. Profiling relied on immunoSEQ multiplex PCR, and the TCRdb table lists in-frame clones only, not all of them. Of about 2.3 million clones in the sample, 85% to 95% were seen once. The V segment lost 2 bases and the J segment 3 bases; nucleotides outside the gene matches: 7. Germline CDR1 is LGHNA and CDR2 is YNFKEQ. The CDR3 runs to 15 residues. This TCR derives from a man aged 18 to 30 in good health. Some clones in this sample may be carry-over from other donors' samples. Sequencing was carried out using naive CD4+ T cells from PBMCs. Subset meaning: CD45RA+ positively selected. The chain combines TRBV4-2 with TRBJ2-7; 7 bases map to TRBD2. This CDR3 reads CASSQTTSSGYEQYF. CDR3 nucleotides: TGTGCCAGCAGCCAAACGACTAGCTCGGGCTACGAGCAGTACTTC.